This T cell receptor beta chain was recovered during a study of blood T cell repertoires in COVID-19. The table came from immunoSEQ multiplex PCR; TCRdb's copy has only in-frame clones and leaves some out. The sample holds roughly 260,000 clones, 80% to 95% seen once. V was clipped by 4 bases and J by 0 bases, with 6 bases between them. This CDR3 has 13 residues. Per the germline V gene, CDR1 is MGHRA and CDR2 is YSYEKL. The chain carries TRBV4-1 and TRBJ1-1; D not resolved. The material sequenced was peripheral blood. The source of this sequence is a person under 35 with COVID-19, enrolled during active disease. CDR3 protein: CASSPGLNTEAFF. Written as DNA, the CDR3 is TGCGCCAGCAGCCCCGGGTTGAACACTGAAGCTTTCTTT.